Listed here are 9 T cell receptor beta chains from one sample, sequenced in a study of T cells after yellow fever vaccination. MiXCR, applied by TCRdb to the 5' RACE reads, yields one record per CDR3 protein. The table records 250,000 to 300,000 distinct CDR3 sequences, about 5% of them present only once. The source material was CD4+ T cells sorted from PBMCs, sampled on the day of the yellow fever booster vaccination. Receptors were obtained from a man aged 18 to 29 who received the YFV17D yellow fever vaccine.

V and J are TRBV6-2 or TRBV6-3 and TRBJ2-3; D not certain. The CDR3 has 14 amino acids. V was trimmed by 7 bases and J by 5 bases, leaving 16 bases between them. CDR1 and CDR2 from the germline V gene are MNHEY and SVGEGT. Here the CDR3 reads CASTRRALLDTQYF. Here the CDR3 DNA reads TGTGCCAGCACCCGTCGGGCCCTATTAGATACGCAGTATTTT.

This clonotype appeared a few times. The gene calls are TRBV7-2 and TRBJ1-6; D may be TRBD1 (5 bases). V was shortened by 3 bases and J by 7 bases, with 16 bases between the two germline ends. Germline CDR1 and CDR2: SGHTA and FQGNSA. The CDR3 spans 16 residues. The CDR3 sequence: CASSFPDIFLNSPLHF. For the CDR3, the DNA is TGTGCCAGCAGCTTCCCGGACATATTCCTCAATTCACCCCTCCACTTT. The entire variable domain, with the rest obtained from reference TRBV7-2 and TRBJ1-6, is as follows: GAGVSQSPSNKVTEKGKDVELRCDPISGHTALYWYRQSLGQGLEFLIYFQGNSAPDKSGLPSDRFSAERTGGSVSTLTIQRTQQEDSAVYLCASSFPDIFLNSPLHFGNGTRLTVT.

This clonotype came up many times. The gene calls are TRBV5-1 and TRBJ2-4; D might be TRBD1 or TRBD2, each matching 6 bases. Germline CDR1 and CDR2: SGHRS and YFSETQ. V was trimmed by 4 bases and J by 0 bases, leaving 17 bases between them. This CDR3 has 17 residues. CDR3 nucleotide sequence: TGCGCCAGCAGCCCCTGGGGGGCTATGGTAGCCAAAAACATTCAGTACTTC. This encodes CASSPWGAMVAKNIQYF.

This clonotype was detected a few times. CDR3 bases: TGCGCCAGCAGCTTGGACCCTTCTGGTGAGCAGTTCTTC. Amino acid sequence: CASSLDPSGEQFF. This chain connects TRBV5-1 to TRBJ2-1; no reliable D call. Germline V gene sequence: CDR1 SGHRS, CDR2 YFSETQ. Trimming stripped 0 bases from V and 9 bases from J, with 10 bases between. The CDR3 runs 13 residues.

This clonotype was detected many times. The rearrangement uses TRBV6-5 and TRBJ1-2, with 8 bases lining up with TRBD1. This CDR3 comprises 14 residues. Germline assignment: CDR1 MNHEY and CDR2 SVGAGI. With V trimmed by 6 bases and J by 4 bases, 7 bases remained unmatched. CDR3 sequence (DNA): TGTGCCAGCAGCTGGACAGGGACCGGCTATGGCTACACCTTC. Encoded protein: CASSWTGTGYGYTF.

This clonotype was seen a few times. V is TRBV13 and J is TRBJ1-1, with D maybe TRBD1 (6 bases). The V gene lost 3 bases and the J gene lost 5 bases, with 13 bases spanning the gap. Germline lookup yields CDR1 PRHDT and CDR2 FYEKMQ (reference sequence). The length of the CDR3 is 14 residues. The CDR3 sequence is CASSFNRVRTEAFF. DNA of the CDR3: TGTGCCAGCAGCTTTAACAGGGTTAGAACTGAAGCTTTCTTT.

This clonotype was picked up a small number of times. This sequence joins TRBV12-3 or TRBV12-4 and TRBJ1-2; D not resolved. There are 13 residues in the CDR3. With 3 bases removed from V and 3 bases from J, the gap between germline ends came to 8 bases. CDR3 nucleotide sequence: TGTGCCAGCAGTTTTAGAGAGCACTATGGCTACACCTTC. Translation gives CASSFREHYGYTF.

This clonotype was counted a few times. This chain connects TRBV7-2 to TRBJ2-3; possibly TRBD2 for D (5 bases). CDR3 length: 15 residues. V was cut by 1 base and J by 1 base, with 9 bases left in between. Germline-derived CDR1 and CDR2 are SGHTA and FQGNSA. CDR3 region: CASSLGGFRTDTQYF. The CDR3 nucleotides read TGTGCCAGCAGCTTAGGAGGGTTCCGCACAGATACGCAGTATTTT.

This clonotype was seen ten or more times. The chain is built from TRBV6-1 and TRBJ1-1; a possible D gene is TRBD1 (6 bases). CDR1 and CDR2 (germline): MNHNS, SASEGT. Trimming shortened V by 3 bases and J by 6 bases, and 20 bases separated the two germline ends. The CDR3 sequence is 16 residues long. CDR3 loop: CASSDKPGQYFSEAFF. CDR3 nucleotides: TGTGCCAGCAGTGACAAACCGGGACAATATTTTTCTGAAGCTTTCTTT.